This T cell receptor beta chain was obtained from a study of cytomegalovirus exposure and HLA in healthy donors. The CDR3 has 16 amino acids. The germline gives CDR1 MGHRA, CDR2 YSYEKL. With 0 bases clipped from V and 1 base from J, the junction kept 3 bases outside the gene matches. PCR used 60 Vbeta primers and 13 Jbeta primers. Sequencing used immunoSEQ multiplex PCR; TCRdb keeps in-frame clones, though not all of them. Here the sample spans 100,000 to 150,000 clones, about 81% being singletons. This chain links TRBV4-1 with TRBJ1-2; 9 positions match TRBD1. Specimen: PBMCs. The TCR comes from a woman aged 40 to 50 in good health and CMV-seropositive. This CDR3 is CASSQDRDRVNYGYTF. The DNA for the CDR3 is TGCGCCAGCAGCCAAGATAGGGACAGGGTTAACTATGGCTACACCTTC.